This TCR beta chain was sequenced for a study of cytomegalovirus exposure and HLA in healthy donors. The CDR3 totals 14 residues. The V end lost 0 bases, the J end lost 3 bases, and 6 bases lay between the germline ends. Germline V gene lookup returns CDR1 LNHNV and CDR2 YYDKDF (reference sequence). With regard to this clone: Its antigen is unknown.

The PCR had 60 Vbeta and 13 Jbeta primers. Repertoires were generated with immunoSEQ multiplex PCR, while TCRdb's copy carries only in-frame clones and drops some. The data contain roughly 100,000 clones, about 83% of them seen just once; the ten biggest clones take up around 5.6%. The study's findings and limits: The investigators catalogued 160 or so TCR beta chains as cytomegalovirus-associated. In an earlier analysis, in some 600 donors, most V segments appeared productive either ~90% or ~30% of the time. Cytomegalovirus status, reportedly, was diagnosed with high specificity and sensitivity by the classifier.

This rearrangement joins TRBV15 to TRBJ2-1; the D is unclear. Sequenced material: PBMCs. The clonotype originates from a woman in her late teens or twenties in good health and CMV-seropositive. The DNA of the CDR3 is TGTGCCACCAGCAGAGACAGTCGCTACAATGAGCAGTTCTTC. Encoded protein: CATSRDSRYNEQFF.